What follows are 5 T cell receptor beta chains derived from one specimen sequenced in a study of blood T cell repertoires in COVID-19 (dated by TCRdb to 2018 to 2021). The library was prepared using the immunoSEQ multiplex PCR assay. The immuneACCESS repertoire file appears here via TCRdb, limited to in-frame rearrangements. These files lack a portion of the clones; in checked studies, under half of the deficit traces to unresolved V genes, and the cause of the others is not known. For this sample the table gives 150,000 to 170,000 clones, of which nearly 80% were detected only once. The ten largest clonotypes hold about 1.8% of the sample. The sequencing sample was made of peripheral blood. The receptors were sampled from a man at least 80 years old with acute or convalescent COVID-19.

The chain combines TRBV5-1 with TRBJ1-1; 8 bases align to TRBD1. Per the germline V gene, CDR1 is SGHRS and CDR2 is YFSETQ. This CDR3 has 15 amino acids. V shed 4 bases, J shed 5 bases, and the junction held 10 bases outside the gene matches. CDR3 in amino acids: CASSHSPGGLTEAFF. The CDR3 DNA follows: TGCGCCAGCAGCCATTCCCCAGGGGGCCTTACTGAAGCTTTCTTT.

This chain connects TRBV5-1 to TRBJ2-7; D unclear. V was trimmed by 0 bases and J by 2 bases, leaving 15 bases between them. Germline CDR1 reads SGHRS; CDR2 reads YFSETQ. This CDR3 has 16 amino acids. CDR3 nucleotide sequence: TGCGCCAGCAGCTTGGTTGTACGGCAGGAAACCTACGAGCAGTACTTC. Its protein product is CASSLVVRQETYEQYF. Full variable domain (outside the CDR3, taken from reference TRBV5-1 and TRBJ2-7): KAGVTQTPRYLIKTRGQQVTLSCSPISGHRSVSWYQQTPGQGLQFLFEYFSETQRNKGNFPGRFSGRQFSNSRSEMNVSTLELGDSALYLCASSLVVRQETYEQYFGPGTRLTVT.

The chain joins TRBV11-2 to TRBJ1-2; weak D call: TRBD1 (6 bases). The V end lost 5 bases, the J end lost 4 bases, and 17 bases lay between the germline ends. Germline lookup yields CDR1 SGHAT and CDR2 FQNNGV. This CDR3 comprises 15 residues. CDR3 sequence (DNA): TGTGCCAGCAGCCCAGCCCTGGGGGGGCCCTATGGCTACACCTTC. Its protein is CASSPALGGPYGYTF. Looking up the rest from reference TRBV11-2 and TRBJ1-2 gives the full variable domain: EAGVAQSPRYKIIEKRQSVAFWCNPISGHATLYWYQQILGQGPKLLIQFQNNGVVDDSQLPKDRFSAERLKGVDSTLKIQPAKLEDSAVYLCASSPALGGPYGYTFGSGTRLTVV.

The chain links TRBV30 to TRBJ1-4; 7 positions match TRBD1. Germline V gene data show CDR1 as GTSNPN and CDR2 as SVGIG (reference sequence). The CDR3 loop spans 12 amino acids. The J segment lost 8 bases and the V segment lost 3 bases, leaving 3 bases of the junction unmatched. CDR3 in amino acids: CAWSAGGEKLFF. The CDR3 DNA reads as TGTGCCTGGAGCGCAGGGGGGGAAAAACTGTTTTTT.

CDR3 in DNA: TGTGCCAGCAGCCTCAACAGTGTCTCTGGAAACACCATATATTTT. The encoded protein is CASSLNSVSGNTIYF. J is TRBJ1-3 and V is TRBV2; D uncertain. The CDR3 consists of 15 residues. V lost 6 bases to trimming and J lost 0 bases, with 12 bases between them. Germline V gene sequence: CDR1 SNHLY, CDR2 FYNNEI.